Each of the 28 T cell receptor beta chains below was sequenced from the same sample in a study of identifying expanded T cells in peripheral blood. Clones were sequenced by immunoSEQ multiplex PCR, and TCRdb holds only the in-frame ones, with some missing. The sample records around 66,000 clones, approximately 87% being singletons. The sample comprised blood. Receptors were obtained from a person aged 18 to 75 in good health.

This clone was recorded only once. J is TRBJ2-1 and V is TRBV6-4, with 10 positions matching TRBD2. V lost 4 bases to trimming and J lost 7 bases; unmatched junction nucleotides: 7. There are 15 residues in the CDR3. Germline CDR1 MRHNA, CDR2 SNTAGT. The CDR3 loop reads CASSAAAGGSNEQFF. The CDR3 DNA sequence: TGTGCCAGCAGTGCGGCAGCGGGGGGGTCAAATGAGCAGTTCTTC.

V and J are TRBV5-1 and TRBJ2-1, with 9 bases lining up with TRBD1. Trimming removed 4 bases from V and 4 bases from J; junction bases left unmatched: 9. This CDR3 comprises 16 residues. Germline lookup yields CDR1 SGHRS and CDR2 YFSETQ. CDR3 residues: CASSLRGTGLYNEQFF. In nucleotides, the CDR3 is TGCGCCAGCAGCCTCAGGGGGACAGGGCTTTACAATGAGCAGTTCTTC.

Here the CDR3 reads CASSPTGTRYEQYF. DNA of the CDR3: TGCGCCAGCAGCCCAACAGGGACTCGCTACGAGCAGTACTTC. The chain has TRBV5-1 and TRBJ2-7, with D tentatively TRBD1 or TRBD2 (6 bases each). This CDR3 spans 14 amino acids. Germline V gene sequence: CDR1 SGHRS, CDR2 YFSETQ. Trimming pared 4 bases from V and 3 bases from J, leaving 14 bases between.

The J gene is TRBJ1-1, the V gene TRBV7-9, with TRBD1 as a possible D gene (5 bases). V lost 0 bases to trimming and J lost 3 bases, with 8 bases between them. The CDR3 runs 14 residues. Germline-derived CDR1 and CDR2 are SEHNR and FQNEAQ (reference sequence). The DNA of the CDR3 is TGTGCCAGCAGCTTAGCCGGGGACGACACTGAAGCTTTCTTT. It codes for CASSLAGDDTEAFF.

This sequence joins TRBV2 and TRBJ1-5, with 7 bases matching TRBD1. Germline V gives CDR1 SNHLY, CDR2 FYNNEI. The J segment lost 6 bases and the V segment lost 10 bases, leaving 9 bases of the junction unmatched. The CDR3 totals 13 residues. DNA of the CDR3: TGTGCCACCAGGGCAGGGGGGCTTCAGCCCCAGCATTTT. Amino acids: CATRAGGLQPQHF.

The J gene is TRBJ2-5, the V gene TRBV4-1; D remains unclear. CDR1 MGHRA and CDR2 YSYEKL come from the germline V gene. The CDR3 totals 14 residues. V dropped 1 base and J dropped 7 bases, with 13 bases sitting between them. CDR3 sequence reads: CASSQVALVGTQYF. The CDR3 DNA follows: TGCGCCAGCAGCCAAGTTGCGCTAGTCGGGACCCAGTACTTC.

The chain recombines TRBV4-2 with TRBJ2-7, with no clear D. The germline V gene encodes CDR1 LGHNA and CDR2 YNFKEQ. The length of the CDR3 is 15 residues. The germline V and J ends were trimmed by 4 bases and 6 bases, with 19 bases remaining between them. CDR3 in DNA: TGTGCCAGCAGCCCCAAGGTGCACGGGCGCGGCGAGCAGTACTTC. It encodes CASSPKVHGRGEQYF.

The CDR3 spells CASRSLNNSPLHF. DNA for the CDR3: TGTGCCAGCAGATCATTAAATAATTCACCCCTCCACTTT. The chain has TRBV2 and TRBJ1-6; D unresolved. CDR3 length: 13 amino acids. Germline CDR1 reads SNHLY; CDR2 reads FYNNEI. Trimming took off 6 bases at V and 5 bases at J, with 8 bases between the two ends.

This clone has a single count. The CDR3 DNA reads TGCGCCAGCAGCCGTCTAGCGGCCCTTGCGTTTGAGACCCAGTACTTC. It codes for CASSRLAALAFETQYF. This chain connects TRBV5-1 to TRBJ2-5; 7 nucleotides match TRBD2. CDR1 and CDR2 from the germline V gene are SGHRS and YFSETQ. The CDR3 covers 16 residues. The V gene end was trimmed by 4 bases and the J gene end by 5 bases; junction bases not matched to a gene: 14.

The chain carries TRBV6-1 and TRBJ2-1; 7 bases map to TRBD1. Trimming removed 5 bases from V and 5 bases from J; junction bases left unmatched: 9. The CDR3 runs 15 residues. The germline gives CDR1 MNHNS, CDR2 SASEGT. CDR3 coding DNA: TGTGCCAGCAGTAGAACTCAACAGGGGAACAATGAGCAGTTCTTC. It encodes CASSRTQQGNNEQFF.

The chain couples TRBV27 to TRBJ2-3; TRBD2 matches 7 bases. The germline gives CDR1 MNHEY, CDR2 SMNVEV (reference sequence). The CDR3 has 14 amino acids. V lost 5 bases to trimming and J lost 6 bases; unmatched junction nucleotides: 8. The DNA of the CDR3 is TGTGCCAGCAGTCCCTCTGGGGGGGTTGATACGCAGTATTTT. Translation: CASSPSGGVDTQYF.

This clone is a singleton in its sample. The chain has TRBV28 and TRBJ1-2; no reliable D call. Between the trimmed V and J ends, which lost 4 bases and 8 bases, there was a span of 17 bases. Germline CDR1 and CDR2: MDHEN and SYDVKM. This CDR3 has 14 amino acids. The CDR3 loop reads CASSSQTRFGGYTF. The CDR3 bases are TGTGCCAGCAGTTCCCAGACCCGATTCGGGGGCTACACCTTC.

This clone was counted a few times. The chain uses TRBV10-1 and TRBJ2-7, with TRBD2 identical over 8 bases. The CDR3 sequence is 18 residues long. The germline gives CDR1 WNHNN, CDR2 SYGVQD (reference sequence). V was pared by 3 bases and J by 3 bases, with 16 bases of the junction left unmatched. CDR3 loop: CASSERLAAGGTDYEQYF. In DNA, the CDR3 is TGCGCCAGCAGTGAAAGGTTAGCGGCGGGAGGCACGGACTACGAGCAGTACTTC.

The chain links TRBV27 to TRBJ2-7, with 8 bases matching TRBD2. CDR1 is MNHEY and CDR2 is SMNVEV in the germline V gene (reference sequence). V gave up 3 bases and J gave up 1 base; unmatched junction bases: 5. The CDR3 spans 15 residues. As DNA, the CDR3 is TGTGCCAGCAGTTTGAGGAGCGGGGGATCCTACGAGCAGTACTTC. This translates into CASSLRSGGSYEQYF.

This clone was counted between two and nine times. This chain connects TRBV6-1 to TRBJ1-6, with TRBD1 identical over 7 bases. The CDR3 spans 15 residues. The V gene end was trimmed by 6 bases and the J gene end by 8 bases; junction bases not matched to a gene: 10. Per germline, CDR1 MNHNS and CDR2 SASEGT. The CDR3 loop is CASSRTTGTDSPLHF. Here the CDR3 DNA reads TGTGCCAGCAGCCGTACGACAGGGACGGATTCACCCCTCCACTTT.

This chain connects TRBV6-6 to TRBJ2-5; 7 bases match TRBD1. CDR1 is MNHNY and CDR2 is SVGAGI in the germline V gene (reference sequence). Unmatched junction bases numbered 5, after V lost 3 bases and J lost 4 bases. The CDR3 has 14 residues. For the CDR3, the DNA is TGTGCCAGCAGTTATTCGACAGGGCGAGAGACCCAGTACTTC. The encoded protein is CASSYSTGRETQYF.

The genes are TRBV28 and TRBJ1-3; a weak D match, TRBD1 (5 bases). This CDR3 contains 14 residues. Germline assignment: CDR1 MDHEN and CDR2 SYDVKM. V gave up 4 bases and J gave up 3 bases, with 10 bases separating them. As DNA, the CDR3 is TGTGCCAGCAGTTCCCCGGGGCATGGAAACACCATATATTTT. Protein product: CASSSPGHGNTIYF.

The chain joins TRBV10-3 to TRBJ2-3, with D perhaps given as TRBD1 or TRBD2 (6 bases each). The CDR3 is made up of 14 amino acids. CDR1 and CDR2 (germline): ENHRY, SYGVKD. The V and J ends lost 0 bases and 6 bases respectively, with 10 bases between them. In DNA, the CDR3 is TGTGCCATCAGTGAGTCCGGGGGCGGGGATACGCAGTATTTT. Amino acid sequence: CAISESGGGDTQYF.

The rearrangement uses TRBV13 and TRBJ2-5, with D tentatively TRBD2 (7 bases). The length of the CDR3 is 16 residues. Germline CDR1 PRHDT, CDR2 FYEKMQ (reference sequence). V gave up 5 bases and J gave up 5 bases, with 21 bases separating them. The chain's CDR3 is CASSPGGGGRWETQYF. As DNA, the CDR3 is TGTGCCAGCAGCCCAGGTGGGGGGGGGCGCTGGGAGACCCAGTACTTC. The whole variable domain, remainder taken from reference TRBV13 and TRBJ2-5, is AAGVIQSPRHLIKEKRETATLKCYPIPRHDTVYWYQQGPGQDPQFLISFYEKMQSDKGSIPDRFSAQQFSDYHSELNMSSLELGDSALYFCASSPGGGGRWETQYFGPGTRLLVL.

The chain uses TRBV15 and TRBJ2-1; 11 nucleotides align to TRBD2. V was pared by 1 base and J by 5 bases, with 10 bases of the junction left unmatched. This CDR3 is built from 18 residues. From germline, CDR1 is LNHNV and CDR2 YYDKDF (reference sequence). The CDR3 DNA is TGTGCCACCAGCAGAGCCGACCGAGCTAGCGGGGGGAACAATGAGCAGTTCTTC. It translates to CATSRADRASGGNNEQFF.

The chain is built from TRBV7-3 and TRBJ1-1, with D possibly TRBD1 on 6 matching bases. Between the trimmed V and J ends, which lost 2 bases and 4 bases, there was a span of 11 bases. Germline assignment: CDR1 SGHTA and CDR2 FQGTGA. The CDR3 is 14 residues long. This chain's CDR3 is CASSLQGRGTEAFF. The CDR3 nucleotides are TGTGCCAGCAGCTTACAGGGGAGGGGCACTGAAGCTTTCTTT.

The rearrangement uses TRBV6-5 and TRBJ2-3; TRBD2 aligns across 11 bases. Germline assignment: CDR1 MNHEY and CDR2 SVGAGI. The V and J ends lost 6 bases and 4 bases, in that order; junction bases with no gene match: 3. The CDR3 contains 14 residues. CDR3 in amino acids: CASRLAGAADTQYF. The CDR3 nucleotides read TGTGCCAGCAGACTAGCGGGGGCGGCAGATACGCAGTATTTT.

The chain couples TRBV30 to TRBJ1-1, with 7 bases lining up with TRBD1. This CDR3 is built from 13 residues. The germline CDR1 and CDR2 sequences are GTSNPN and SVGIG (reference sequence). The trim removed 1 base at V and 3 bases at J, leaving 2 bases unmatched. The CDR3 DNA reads TGTGCCTGGAGTGGGCAGGGGGACACTGAAGCTTTCTTT. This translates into CAWSGQGDTEAFF.

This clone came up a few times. CDR3 region: CASSPRAGGGYTGELFF. The CDR3 DNA follows: TGTGCCAGCAGCCCCCGGGCTGGGGGGGGTTACACCGGGGAGCTGTTTTTT. The chain links TRBV7-3 to TRBJ2-2; the match to TRBD2 covers 7 bases. J was trimmed by 3 bases and V by 5 bases; bases with no gene match: 12. Germline CDR1 SGHTA, CDR2 FQGTGA. This CDR3 contains 17 residues. Supplemented by reference TRBV7-3 and TRBJ2-2, the full variable domain reads GAGVSQTPSNKVTEKGKYVELRCDPISGHTALYWYRQSLGQGPEFLIYFQGTGAADDSGLPNDRFFAVRPEGSVSTLKIQRTERGDSAVYLCASSPRAGGGYTGELFFGEGSRLTVL.

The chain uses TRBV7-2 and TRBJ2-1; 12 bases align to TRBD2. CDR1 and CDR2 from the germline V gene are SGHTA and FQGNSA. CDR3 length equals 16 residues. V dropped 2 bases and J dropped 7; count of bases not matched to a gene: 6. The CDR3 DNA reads TGTGCCAGCAGCTTACGACTAGCGGGAGTGGGGAATGAGCAGTTCTTC. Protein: CASSLRLAGVGNEQFF.

DNA for the CDR3: TGTGCCAGCAGTTACGGGGGGTGGAATGAGCAGTTCTTC. This sequence encodes CASSYGGWNEQFF. This chain joins TRBV6-5 and TRBJ2-1, with a tentative D call TRBD2 (6 bases). V was pared by 2 bases and J by 7 bases, with 9 bases between. CDR1 is MNHEY, CDR2 SVGAGI, per germline. The CDR3 covers 13 residues.

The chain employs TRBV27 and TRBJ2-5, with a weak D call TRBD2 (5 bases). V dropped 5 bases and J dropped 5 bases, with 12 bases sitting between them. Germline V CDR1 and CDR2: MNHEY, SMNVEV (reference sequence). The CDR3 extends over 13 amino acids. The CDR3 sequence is CASSPRTGETQYF. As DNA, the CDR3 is TGTGCCAGCAGTCCCCGCACGGGGGAGACCCAGTACTTC.

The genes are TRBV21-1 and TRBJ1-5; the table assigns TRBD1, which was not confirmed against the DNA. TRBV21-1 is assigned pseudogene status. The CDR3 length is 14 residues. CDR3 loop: CASSRQGRNQPQHF. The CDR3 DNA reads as TGTGCCAGCAGCAGACAGGGGCGGAATCAGCCCCAGCATTTT.